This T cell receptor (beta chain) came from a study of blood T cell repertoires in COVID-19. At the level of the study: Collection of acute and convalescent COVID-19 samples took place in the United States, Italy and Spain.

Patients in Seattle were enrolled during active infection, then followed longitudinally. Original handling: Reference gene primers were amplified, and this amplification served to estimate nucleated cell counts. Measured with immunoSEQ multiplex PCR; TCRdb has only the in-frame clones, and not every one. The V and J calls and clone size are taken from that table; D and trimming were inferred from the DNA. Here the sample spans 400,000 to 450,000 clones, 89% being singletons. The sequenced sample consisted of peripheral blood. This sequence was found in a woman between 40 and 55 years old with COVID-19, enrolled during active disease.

The CDR3 protein is CASSPQRTGTGKYF. The CDR3, as DNA: TGTGCCAGCAGCCCTCAAAGGACCGGGACAGGGAAGTATTTT. This chain connects TRBV7-2 to TRBJ2-3, with 9 positions matching TRBD1. Germline lookup yields CDR1 SGHTA and CDR2 FQGNSA. The CDR3 totals 14 residues. V lost 5 bases, J lost 13 bases, and 13 bases stayed unmatched.